The present T cell receptor beta chain was sequenced within a study of T cell responses to AZD1222 COVID-19 vaccine. Comment on this clone: Its target is not known.

Sequenced by immunoSEQ multiplex PCR; TCRdb stores in-frame clones only, minus some. The sample lists 150,000 to 180,000 clones, roughly 90% occurring once. The study, taken as a whole, reports: Repertoire sampling was restricted to post-peak T cell response timepoints. White British ancestry dominated among donors, who included more females, and clonal diversity was possibly underestimated. Of the AZD1222 recipients, only 5 or 6 were seropositive at baseline. Vaccine-associated CD4 TCRs ranged over spike, dominating at 160-218 and 743-854.

Per the germline V gene, CDR1 is SGHNT and CDR2 is YYREEE (reference sequence). After removal of 4 bases from V and 0 bases from J, the junction contained 7 bases not matched to a gene. This CDR3 is built from 16 residues. This sequence originates from an adult in good health. This rearrangement joins TRBV5-4 to TRBJ1-3, with TRBD1 matching over 7 bases. The starting material was peripheral blood, obtained on day 0 of MenACWY control vaccination. The CDR3 spells CASSTGQARSGNTIYF. DNA for the CDR3: TGTGCCAGCAGCACAGGACAGGCCCGCTCTGGAAACACCATATATTTT.